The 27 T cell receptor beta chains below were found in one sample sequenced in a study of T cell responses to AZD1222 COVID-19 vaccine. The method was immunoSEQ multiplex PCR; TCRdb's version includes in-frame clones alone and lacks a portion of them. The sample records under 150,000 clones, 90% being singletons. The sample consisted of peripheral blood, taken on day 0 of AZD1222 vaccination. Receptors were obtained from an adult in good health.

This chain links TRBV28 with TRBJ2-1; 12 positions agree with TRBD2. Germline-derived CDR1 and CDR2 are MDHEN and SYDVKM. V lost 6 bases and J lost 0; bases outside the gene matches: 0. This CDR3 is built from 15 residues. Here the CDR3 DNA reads TGTGCCAGCAGGGGACTAGCGGGCTCCTACAATGAGCAGTTCTTC. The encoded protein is CASRGLAGSYNEQFF.

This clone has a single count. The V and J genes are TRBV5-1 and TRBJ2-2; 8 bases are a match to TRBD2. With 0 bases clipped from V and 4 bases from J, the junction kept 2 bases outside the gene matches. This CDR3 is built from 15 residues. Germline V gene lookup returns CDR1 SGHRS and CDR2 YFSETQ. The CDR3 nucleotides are TGCGCCAGCAGCTTGGTTCTAGCGGGCACCGGGGAGCTGTTTTTT. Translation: CASSLVLAGTGELFF.

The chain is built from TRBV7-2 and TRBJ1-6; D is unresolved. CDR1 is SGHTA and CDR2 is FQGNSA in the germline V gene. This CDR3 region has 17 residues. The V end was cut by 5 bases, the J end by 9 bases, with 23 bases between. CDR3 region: CASSPDPGHTSSSPLHF. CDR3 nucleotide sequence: TGTGCCAGCAGCCCCGACCCCGGGCATACGTCGAGTTCACCCCTCCACTTT.

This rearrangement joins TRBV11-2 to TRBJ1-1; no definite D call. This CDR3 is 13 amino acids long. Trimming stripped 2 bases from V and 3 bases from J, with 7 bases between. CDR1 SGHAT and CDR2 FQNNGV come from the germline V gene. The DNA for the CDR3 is TGTGCCAGCAGCTTACGGGAGTACACTGAAGCTTTCTTT. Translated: CASSLREYTEAFF.

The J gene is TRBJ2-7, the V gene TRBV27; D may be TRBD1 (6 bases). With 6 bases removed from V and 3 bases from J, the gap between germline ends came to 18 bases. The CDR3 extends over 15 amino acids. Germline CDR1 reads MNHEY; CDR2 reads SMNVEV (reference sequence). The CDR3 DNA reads TGTGCCAGCAGGCTGGGTGGACAGTCCTTCTACGAGCAGTACTTC. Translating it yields CASRLGGQSFYEQYF.

The DNA for the CDR3 is TGTGCCAGCAGCCAATTCGCAACTAATGAAAAACTGTTTTTT. Translation: CASSQFATNEKLFF. This sequence joins TRBV5-8 and TRBJ1-4; D uncertain. The CDR3 contains 14 residues. The V gene lost 4 bases and the J gene lost 0 bases, with 7 bases spanning the gap. Germline V gene data show CDR1 as SGHTS and CDR2 as YDEGEE. The entire variable domain, with the rest obtained from reference TRBV5-8 and TRBJ1-4, is as follows: EAGVTQSPTHLIKTRGQQATLRCSPISGHTSVYWYQQALGLGLQFLLWYDEGEERNRGNFPPRFSGRQFPNYSSELNVNALELEDSALYLCASSQFATNEKLFFGSGTQLSVL.

The CDR3 sequence is CASSVNGQGYEKLFF. The CDR3 bases are TGTGCCAGCAGCGTCAATGGACAGGGATATGAAAAACTGTTTTTT. This chain links TRBV9 with TRBJ1-4, with 8 bases identical to TRBD1. J lost 6 bases, V lost 2 bases, and 6 bases had no gene match. CDR1 SGDLS and CDR2 YYNGEE come from the germline V gene. This CDR3 has 15 amino acids.

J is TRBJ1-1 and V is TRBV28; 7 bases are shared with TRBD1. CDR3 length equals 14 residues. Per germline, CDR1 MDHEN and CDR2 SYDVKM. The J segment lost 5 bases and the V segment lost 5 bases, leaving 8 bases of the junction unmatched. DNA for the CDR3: TGTGCCAGCAGTGCGATAGGGGGCCGTACTGAAGCTTTCTTT. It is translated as CASSAIGGRTEAFF.

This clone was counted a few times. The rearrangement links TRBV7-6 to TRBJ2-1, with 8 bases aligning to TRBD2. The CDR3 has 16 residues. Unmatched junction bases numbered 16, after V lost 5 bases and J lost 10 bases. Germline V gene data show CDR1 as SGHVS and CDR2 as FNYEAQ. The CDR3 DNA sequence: TGTGCCAGCAGCCCCACCAGCGGGAGCCTGGGGTGGGAGCAGTTCTTC. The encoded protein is CASSPTSGSLGWEQFF. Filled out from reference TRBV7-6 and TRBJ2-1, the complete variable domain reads GAGVSQSPRYKVTKRGQDVALRCDPISGHVSLYWYRQALGQGPEFLTYFNYEAQQDKSGLPNDRFSAERPEGSISTLTIQRTEQRDSAMYRCASSPTSGSLGWEQFFGPGTRLTVL.

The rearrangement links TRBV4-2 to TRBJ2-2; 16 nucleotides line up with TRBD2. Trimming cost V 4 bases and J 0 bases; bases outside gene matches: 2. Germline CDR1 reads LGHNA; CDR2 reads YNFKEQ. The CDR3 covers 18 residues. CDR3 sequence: CASSRGLAGGPNTGELFF. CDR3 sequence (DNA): TGTGCCAGCAGCCGGGGACTAGCGGGAGGGCCGAACACCGGGGAGCTGTTTTTT.

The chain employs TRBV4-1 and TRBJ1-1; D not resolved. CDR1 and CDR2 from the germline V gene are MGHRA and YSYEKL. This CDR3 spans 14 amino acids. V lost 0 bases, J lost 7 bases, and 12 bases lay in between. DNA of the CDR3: TGCGCCAGCAGCCAAGATATGGACCTTAGTGAAGCTTTCTTT. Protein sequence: CASSQDMDLSEAFF.

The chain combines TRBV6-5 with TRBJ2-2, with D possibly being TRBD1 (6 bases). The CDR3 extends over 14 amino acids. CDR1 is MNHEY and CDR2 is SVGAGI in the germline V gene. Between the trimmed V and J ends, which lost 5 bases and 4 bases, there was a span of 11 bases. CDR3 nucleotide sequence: TGTGCCAGCAGTACAGGGTCGGGCACCGGGGAGCTGTTTTTT. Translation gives CASSTGSGTGELFF.

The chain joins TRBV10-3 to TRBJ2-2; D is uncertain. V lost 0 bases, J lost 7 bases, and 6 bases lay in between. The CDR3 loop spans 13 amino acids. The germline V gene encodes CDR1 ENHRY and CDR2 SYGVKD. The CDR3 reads CAISESGNGELFF. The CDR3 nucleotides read TGTGCCATCAGTGAGTCAGGCAACGGGGAGCTGTTTTTT.

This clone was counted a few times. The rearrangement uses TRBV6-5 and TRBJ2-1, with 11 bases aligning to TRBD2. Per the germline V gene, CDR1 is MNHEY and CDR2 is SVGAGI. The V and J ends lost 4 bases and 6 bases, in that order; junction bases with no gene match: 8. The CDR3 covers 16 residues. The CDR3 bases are TGTGCCAGCAGTTCCCCAACTAGCGGGAGAGGCAATGAGCAGTTCTTC. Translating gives CASSSPTSGRGNEQFF.

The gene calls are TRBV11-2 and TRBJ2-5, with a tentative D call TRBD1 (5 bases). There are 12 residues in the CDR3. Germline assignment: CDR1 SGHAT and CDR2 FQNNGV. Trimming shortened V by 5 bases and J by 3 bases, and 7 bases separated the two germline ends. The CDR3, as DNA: TGTGCCAGCAGCGTCAGGGAAGAGACCCAGTACTTC. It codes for CASSVREETQYF.

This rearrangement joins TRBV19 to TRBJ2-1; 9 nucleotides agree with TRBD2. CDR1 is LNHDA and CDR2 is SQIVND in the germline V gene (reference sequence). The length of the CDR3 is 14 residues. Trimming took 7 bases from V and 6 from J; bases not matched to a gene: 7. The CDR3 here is CASKGREGVNEQFF. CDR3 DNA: TGTGCCAGTAAGGGGCGGGAGGGAGTCAATGAGCAGTTCTTC.

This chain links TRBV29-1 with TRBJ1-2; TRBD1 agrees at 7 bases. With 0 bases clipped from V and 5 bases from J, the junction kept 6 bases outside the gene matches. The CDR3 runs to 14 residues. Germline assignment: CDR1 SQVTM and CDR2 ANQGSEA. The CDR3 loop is CSVEDETGRYGYTF. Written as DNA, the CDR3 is TGCAGCGTTGAAGATGAGACAGGGAGATATGGCTACACCTTC.

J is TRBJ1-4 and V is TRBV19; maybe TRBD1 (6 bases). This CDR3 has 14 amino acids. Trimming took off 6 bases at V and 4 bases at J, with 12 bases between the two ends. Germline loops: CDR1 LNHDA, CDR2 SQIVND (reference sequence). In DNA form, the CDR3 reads TGTGCCAGTAGCCCGCGGACAGATAATGAAAAACTGTTTTTT. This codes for CASSPRTDNEKLFF.

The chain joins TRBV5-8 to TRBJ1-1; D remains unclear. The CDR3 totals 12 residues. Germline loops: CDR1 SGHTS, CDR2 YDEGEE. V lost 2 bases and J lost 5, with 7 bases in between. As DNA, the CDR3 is TGTGCCAGCAGCTTCCAAACGACTGAAGCTTTCTTT. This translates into CASSFQTTEAFF.

The CDR3 region is CASGKGVGQGAGGYTF. CDR3 bases: TGTGCCAGCGGCAAGGGGGTAGGACAGGGGGCAGGTGGCTACACCTTC. The chain couples TRBV28 to TRBJ1-2; TRBD1 matches at 11 bases. Looked up from germline, CDR1 is MDHEN and CDR2 is SYDVKM. CDR3 size: 16 residues. J lost 7 bases, V lost 8 bases, and 15 bases had no gene match.

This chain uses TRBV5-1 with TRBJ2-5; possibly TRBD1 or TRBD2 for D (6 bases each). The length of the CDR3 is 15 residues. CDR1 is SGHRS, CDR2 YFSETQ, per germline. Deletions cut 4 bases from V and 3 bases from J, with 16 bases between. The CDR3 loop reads CASSGGTHAEETQYF. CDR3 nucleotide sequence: TGCGCCAGCAGCGGGGGGACACATGCCGAAGAGACCCAGTACTTC. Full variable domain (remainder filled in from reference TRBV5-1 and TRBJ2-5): KAGVTQTPRYLIKTRGQQVTLSCSPISGHRSVSWYQQTPGQGLQFLFEYFSETQRNKGNFPGRFSGRQFSNSRSEMNVSTLELGDSALYLCASSGGTHAEETQYFGPGTRLLVL.

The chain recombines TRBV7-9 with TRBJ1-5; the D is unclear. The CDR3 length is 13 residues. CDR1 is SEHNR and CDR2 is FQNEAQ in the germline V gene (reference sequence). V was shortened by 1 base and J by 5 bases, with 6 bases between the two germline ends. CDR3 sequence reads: CASSLDADQPQHF. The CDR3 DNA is TGTGCCAGCAGCTTAGACGCAGATCAGCCCCAGCATTTT.

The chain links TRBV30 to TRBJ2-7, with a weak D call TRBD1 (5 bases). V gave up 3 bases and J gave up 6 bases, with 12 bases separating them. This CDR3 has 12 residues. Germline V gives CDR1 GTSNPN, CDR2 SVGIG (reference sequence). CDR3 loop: CAWRGQGSEQYF. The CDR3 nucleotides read TGTGCCTGGAGAGGGCAGGGATCCGAGCAGTACTTC.

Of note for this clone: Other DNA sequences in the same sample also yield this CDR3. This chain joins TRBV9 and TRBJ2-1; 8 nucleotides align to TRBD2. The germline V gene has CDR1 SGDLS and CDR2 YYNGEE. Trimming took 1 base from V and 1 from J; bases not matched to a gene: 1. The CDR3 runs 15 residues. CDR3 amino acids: CASSVSGGSYNEQFF. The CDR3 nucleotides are TGTGCCAGCAGCGTATCGGGGGGGTCCTACAATGAGCAGTTCTTC.

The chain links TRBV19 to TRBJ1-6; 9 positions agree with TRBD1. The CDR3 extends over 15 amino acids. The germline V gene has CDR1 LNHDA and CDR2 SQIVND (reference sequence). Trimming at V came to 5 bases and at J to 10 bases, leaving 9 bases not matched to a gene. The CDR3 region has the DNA TGTGCCAGTAGTGCGGGACAGGGCTTAGGATCACCCCTCCACTTT. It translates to CASSAGQGLGSPLHF.

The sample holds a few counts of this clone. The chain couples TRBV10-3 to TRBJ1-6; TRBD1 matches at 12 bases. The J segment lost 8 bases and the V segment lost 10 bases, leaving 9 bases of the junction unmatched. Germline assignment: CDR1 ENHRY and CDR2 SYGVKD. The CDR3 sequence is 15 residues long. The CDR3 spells CATQGTGGQDSPLHF. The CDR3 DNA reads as TGTGCCACCCAGGGGACAGGGGGCCAGGATTCACCCCTCCACTTT.

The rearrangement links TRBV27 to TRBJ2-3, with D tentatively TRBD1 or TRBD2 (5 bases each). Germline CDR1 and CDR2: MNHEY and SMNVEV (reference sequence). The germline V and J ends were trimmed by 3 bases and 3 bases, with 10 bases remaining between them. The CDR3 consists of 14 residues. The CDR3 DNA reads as TGTGCCAGCAGTTTCGCGTGGGGGACAGATACGCAGTATTTT. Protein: CASSFAWGTDTQYF.